This T cell receptor (beta chain) appears in the sequencing data of a study of shared clonotypes between healthy human individuals. This clone was counted once. Donors comprised only Caucasian adults living in Nashville, Tennessee. Method: immunoSEQ multiplex PCR; TCRdb's copy keeps in-frame clones and lacks some. The sample lists about 470,000 clones; about 85% were seen once. Specimen: PBMCs. The TCR was taken from a woman between 40 and 55 years old in good health. Some clones in this sample may be carry-over from other donors' samples.

This CDR3 is CASSHAPFETQYF. For the CDR3, the DNA is TGTGCCAGCAGCCACGCCCCGTTTGAGACCCAGTACTTC. V gene TRBV4-2 combines with J gene TRBJ2-5, with D uncertain. The CDR3 runs 13 residues. CDR1 is LGHNA and CDR2 is YNFKEQ in the germline V gene. Trimming left V 3 bases short and J 5 bases short, with 10 bases between.